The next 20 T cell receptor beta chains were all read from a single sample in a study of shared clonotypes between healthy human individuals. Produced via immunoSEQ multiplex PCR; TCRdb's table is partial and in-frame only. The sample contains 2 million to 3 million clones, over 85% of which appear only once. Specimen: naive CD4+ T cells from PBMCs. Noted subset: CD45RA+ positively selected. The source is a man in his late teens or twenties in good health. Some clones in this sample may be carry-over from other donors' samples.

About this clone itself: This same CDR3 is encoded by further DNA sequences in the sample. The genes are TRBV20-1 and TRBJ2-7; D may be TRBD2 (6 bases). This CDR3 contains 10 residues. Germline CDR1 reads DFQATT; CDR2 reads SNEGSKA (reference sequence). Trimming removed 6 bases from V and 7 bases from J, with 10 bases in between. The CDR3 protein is CSAAGGEQYF. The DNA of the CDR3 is TGCAGTGCAGCCGGGGGAGAGCAGTACTTC.

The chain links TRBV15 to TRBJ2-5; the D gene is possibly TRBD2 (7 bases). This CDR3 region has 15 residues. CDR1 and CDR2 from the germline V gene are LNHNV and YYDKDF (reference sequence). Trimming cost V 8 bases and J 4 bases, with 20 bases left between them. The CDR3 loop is CATSRAVGGLETQYF. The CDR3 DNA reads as TGTGCCACCTCGAGGGCAGTGGGGGGGCTAGAGACCCAGTACTTC.

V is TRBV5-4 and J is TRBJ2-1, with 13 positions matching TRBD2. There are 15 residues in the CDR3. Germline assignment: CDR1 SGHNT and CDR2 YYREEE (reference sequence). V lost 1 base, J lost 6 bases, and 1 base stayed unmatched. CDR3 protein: CASSLRTSGSNEQFF. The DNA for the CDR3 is TGTGCCAGCAGCTTGAGGACTAGCGGGAGCAATGAGCAGTTCTTC.

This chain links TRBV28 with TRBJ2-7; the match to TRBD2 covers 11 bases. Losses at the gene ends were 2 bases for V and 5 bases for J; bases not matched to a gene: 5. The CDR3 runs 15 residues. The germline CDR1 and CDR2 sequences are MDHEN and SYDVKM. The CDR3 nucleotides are TGTGCCAGCAGTTTAGGCCTAGCGGGAGGAAACGAGCAGTACTTC. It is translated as CASSLGLAGGNEQYF.

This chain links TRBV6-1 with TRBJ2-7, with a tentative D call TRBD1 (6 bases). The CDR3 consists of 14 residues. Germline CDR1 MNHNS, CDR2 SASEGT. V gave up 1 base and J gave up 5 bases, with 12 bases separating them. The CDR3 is CASSEGAGVNEQYF. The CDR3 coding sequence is TGTGCCAGCAGTGAAGGGGCAGGGGTTAACGAGCAGTACTTC.

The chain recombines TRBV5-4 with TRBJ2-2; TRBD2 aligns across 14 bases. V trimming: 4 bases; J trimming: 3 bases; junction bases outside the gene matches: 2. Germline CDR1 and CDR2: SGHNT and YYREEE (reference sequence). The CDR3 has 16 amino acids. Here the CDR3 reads CASSAGLAGDTGELFF. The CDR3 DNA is TGTGCCAGCAGCGCGGGACTAGCGGGAGACACCGGGGAGCTGTTTTTT.

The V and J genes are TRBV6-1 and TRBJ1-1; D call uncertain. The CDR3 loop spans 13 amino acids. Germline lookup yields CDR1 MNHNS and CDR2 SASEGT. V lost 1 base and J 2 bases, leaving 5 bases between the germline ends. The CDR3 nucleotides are TGTGCCAGCAGTGAAGGTCACAACACTGAAGCTTTCTTT. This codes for CASSEGHNTEAFF.

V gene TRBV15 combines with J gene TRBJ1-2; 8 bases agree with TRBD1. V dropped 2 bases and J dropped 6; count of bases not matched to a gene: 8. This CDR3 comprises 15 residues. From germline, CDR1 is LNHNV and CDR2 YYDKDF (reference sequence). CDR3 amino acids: CATSRTGQGGNGYTF. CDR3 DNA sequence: TGTGCCACCAGCAGAACCGGACAGGGAGGTAATGGCTACACCTTC.

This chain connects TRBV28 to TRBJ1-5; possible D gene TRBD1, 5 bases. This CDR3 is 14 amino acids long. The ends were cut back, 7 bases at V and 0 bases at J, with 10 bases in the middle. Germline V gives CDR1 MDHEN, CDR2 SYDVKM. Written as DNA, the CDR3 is TGTGCCAGCACTCAGACAGATAGCAATCAGCCCCAGCATTTT. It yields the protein CASTQTDSNQPQHF.

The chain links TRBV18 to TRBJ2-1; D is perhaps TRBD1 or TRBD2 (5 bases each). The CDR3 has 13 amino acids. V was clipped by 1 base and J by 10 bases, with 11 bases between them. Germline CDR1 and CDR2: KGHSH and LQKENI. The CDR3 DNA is TGTGCCAGCTCACCACAAACAGGAGGCGAGCAGTTCTTC. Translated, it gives CASSPQTGGEQFF.

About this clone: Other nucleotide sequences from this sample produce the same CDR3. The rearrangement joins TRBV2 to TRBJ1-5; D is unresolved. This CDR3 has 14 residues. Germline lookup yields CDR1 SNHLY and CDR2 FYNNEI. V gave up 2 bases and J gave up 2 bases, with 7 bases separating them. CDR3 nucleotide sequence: TGTGCCAGCAGTGAATCTACCGGCAATCAGCCCCAGCATTTT. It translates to CASSESTGNQPQHF.

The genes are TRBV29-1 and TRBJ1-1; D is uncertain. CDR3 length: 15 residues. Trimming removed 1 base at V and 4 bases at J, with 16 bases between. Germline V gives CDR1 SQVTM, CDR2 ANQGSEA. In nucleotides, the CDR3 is TGCAGCGTTGAAGCGAGCGGCAGCTTTTCCACTGAAGCTTTCTTT. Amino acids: CSVEASGSFSTEAFF.

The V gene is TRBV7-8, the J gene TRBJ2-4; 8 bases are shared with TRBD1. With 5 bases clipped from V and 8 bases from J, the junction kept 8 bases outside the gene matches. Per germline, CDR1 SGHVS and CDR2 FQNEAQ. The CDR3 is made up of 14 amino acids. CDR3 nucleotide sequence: TGTGCCAGCAGCCAATCACCGGACAGGGACATTCAGTACTTC. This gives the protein CASSQSPDRDIQYF.

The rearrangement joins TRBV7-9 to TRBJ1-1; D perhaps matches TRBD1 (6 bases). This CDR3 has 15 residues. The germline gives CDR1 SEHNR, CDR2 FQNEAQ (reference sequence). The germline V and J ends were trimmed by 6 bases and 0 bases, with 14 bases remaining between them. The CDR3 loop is CASRTGGRLNTEAFF. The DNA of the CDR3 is TGTGCCAGCAGGACGGGGGGGCGCTTGAACACTGAAGCTTTCTTT.

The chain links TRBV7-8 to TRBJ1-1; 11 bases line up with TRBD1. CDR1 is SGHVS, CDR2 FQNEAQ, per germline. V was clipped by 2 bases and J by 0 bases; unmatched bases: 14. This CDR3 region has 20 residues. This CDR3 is CASSLRTGQGVSFMNTEAFF. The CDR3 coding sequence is TGTGCCAGCAGCTTAAGGACGGGACAGGGGGTATCCTTCATGAACACTGAAGCTTTCTTT. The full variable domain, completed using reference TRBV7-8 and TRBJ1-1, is GAGVSQSPRYKVAKRGQDVALRCDPISGHVSLFWYQQALGQGPEFLTYFQNEAQLDKSGLPSDRFFAERPEGSVSTLKIQRTQQEDSAVYLCASSLRTGQGVSFMNTEAFFGQGTRLTVV.

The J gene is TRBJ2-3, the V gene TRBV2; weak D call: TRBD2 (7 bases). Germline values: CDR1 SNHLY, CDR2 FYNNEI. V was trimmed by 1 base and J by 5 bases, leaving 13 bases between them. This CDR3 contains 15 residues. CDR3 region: CASSEDGGHGDTQYF. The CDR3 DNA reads TGTGCCAGCAGTGAAGACGGGGGGCATGGAGATACGCAGTATTTT.

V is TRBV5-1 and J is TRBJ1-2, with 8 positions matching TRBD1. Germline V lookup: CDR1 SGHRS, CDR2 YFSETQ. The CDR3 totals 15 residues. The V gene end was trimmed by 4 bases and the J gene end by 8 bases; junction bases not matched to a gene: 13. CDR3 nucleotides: TGCGCCAGCAGCCGAAATAGGGGGACAGGTGACGGCTACACCTTC. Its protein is CASSRNRGTGDGYTF.

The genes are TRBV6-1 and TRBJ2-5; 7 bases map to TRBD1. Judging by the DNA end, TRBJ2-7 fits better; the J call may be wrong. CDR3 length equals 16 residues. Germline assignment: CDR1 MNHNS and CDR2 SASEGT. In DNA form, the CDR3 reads TGTGCCAGCAGTGACCAGAAAGGGACAGATGCCTACGAGCAGTACTTC. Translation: CASSDQKGTDAYEQYF.

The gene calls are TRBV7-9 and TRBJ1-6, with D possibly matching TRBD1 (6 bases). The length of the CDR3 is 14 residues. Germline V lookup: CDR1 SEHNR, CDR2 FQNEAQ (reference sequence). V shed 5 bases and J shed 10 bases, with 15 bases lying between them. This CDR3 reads CASSPQGKGSPLHF. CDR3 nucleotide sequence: TGTGCCAGCAGCCCCCAGGGGAAAGGATCACCCCTCCACTTT.

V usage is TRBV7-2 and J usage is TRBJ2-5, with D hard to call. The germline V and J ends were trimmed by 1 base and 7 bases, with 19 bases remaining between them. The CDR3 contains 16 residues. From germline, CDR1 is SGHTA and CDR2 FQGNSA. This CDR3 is CASSLDWRRRLGTQYF. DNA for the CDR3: TGTGCCAGCAGCTTAGATTGGCGGCGGCGCTTAGGGACCCAGTACTTC.